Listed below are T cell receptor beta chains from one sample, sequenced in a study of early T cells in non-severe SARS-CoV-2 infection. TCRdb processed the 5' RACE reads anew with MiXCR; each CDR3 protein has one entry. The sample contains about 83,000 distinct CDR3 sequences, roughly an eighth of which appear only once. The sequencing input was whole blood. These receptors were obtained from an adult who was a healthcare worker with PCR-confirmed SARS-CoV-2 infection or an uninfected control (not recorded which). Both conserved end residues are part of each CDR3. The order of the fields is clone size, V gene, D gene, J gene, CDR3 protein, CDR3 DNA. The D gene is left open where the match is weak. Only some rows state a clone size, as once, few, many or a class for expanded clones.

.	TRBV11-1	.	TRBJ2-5	CASSPLGGQETQYF	TGTGCCAGCAGCCCCTTGGGAGGACAAGAGACCCAGTACTTC
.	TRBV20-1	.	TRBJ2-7	CSAPYPGSEGREQYF	TGCAGTGCCCCCTACCCGGGCAGTGAAGGTCGAGAGCAGTACTTC
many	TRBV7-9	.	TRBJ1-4	CASGIEKLFF	TGTGCCAGCGGCATCGAGAAACTGTTTTTT
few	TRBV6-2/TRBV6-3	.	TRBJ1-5	CASSYSLREPQHF	TGTGCCAGCAGTTACTCCTTAAGGGAGCCCCAGCATTTT
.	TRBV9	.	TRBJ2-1	CASSPHIVYNEQFF	TGTGCCAGCAGCCCTCACATTGTCTACAATGAGCAGTTCTTC
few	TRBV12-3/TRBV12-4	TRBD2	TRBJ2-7	CASSSGTSRQYSEQYF	TGTGCCAGCAGTTCGGGGACTAGCCGACAGTATAGCGAGCAGTACTTC
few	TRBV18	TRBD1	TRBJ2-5	CASSPPGGETQYF	TGTGCCAGCTCACCCCCAGGGGGAGAGACCCAGTACTTC
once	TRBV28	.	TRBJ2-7	CASSSQGNEQYF	TGTGCCAGCAGTTCGCAGGGTAACGAGCAGTACTTC
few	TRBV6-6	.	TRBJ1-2	CASSYDSYGYTF	TGTGCCAGCAGTTACGACAGCTATGGCTACACCTTC
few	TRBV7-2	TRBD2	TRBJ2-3	CASRSGTSGSILDTQYF	TGTGCCAGCAGATCCGGGACTAGCGGGAGTATATTAGATACGCAGTATTTT
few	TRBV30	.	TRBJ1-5	CAWSDSSNQPQHF	TGTGCCTGGAGTGACAGCAGCAATCAGCCCCAGCATTTT
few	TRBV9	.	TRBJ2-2	CASSVLDGRNTGELFF	TGTGCCAGCAGCGTATTAGACGGGAGGAACACCGGGGAGCTGTTTTTT
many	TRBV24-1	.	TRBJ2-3	CATARKAAGPTDTQYF	TGTGCCACCGCCAGGAAGGCGGCTGGACCCACAGATACGCAGTATTTT
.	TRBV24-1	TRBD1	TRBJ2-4	CATSDPPGQGSKNIQYF	TGTGCCACCAGTGATCCACCGGGACAGGGATCCAAAAACATTCAGTACTTC
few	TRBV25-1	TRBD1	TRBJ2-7	CASSEEWHRGYEQYF	TGTGCCAGCAGTGAAGAATGGCACAGGGGCTACGAGCAGTACTTC
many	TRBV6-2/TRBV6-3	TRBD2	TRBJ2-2	CASSYGGRSTGELFF	TGTGCCAGCAGTTACGGCGGGAGGTCCACCGGGGAGCTGTTTTTT
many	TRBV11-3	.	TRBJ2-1	CASSLRGGARGNEQFF	TGTGCCAGCAGCTTAAGAGGGGGGGCCAGGGGCAATGAGCAGTTCTTC
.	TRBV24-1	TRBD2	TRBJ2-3	CATSDGGLAGDMPDTQYF	TGTGCCACCAGTGATGGTGGACTAGCGGGAGATATGCCAGATACGCAGTATTTT
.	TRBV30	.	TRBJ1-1	CAWVLNTEAFF	TGTGCCTGGGTCCTGAACACTGAAGCTTTCTTT
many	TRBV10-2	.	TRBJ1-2	CASSESGSRGYTF	TGCGCCAGCAGTGAATCAGGGTCGCGGGGCTACACCTTC
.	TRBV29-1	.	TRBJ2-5	CSVEGQAGETQYF	TGCAGCGTTGAGGGTCAGGCCGGGGAGACCCAGTACTTC
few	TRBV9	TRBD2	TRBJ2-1	CASSVGRAENEQFF	TGTGCCAGCAGCGTCGGGAGGGCGGAGAATGAGCAGTTCTTC
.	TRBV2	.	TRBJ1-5	CASRGIDQPQHF	TGTGCCAGCAGAGGGATAGATCAGCCCCAGCATTTT
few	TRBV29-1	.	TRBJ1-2	CSVPQGINGYTF	TGCAGCGTTCCCCAGGGGATCAATGGCTACACCTTC
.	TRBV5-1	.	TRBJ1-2	CASSLERRDYGYTF	TGCGCCAGCAGCTTGGAGCGCAGGGACTATGGCTACACCTTC
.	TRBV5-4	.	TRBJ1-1	CASSREGQNTEAFF	TGTGCCAGCAGCCGCGAGGGACAGAACACTGAAGCTTTCTTT
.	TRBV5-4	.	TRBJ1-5	CASSVGTGQPQHF	TGTGCCAGCAGCGTTGGGACGGGGCAGCCCCAGCATTTT
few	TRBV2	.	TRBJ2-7	CASRTQGYEQYF	TGTGCCAGCAGGACACAGGGTTACGAGCAGTACTTC
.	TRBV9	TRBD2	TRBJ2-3	CASSVLAGSTDTQYF	TGTGCCAGCAGCGTTCTAGCGGGTAGCACAGATACGCAGTATTTT